The next 8 T cell receptor beta chains were all read from a single sample in a study of PD-1 blockade in classical Hodgkin lymphoma. In every patient, relapse followed autologous stem cell transplantation, while exposure to brentuximab vedotin differed. Here immunoSEQ multiplex PCR was the method, and the copy in TCRdb shows in-frame clones only, minus some. The top ten hold about 32% of the sample, which has about 27,000 clones, approximately 81% seen once. Sequenced material: peripheral blood mononuclear cells (PBMCs), taken before the second cycle of nivolumab. The receptors shown here come from a human donor with classical Hodgkin lymphoma.

The chain joins TRBV7-9 to TRBJ2-3; D perhaps matches TRBD1 (5 bases). This CDR3 region has 15 residues. With 5 bases removed from V and 0 bases from J, the gap between germline ends came to 12 bases. The germline V gene encodes CDR1 SEHNR and CDR2 FQNEAQ (reference sequence). The CDR3 DNA is TGTGCCAGCAGCGCCAGGGTAGCTAGCACAGATACGCAGTATTTT. Its protein is CASSARVASTDTQYF.

The chain couples TRBV7-5 to TRBJ1-6. TRBV7-5 is noted as a pseudogene. This CDR3 has 15 amino acids. As DNA, the CDR3 is TGTGCCAGCACAGAAGCCGGGACTTATAATTCACCCCTCCACTTT. Protein sequence: CASTEAGTYNSPLHF.

The chain joins TRBV11-3 to TRBJ2-2; TRBD2 aligns across 14 bases. The CDR3 totals 15 residues. Per germline, CDR1 SGHNT and CDR2 YENEEA. J lost 5 bases, V lost 8 bases, and 4 bases had no gene match. The CDR3 nucleotides are TGTGCCAGCCTGGGACTAGCGGGGGCAACCGGGGAGCTGTTTTTT. As protein: CASLGLAGATGELFF.

This chain connects TRBV2 to TRBJ2-4, with D possibly matching TRBD1 (5 bases). Germline V lookup: CDR1 SNHLY, CDR2 FYNNEI. The CDR3 has 12 amino acids. V was clipped by 7 bases and J by 8 bases, with 12 bases between them. The CDR3 region is CASTIGVDIQYF. In DNA, the CDR3 is TGTGCCAGCACGATAGGGGTGGACATTCAGTACTTC.

This clone has only a few counts. The identical CDR3 is also encoded by other nucleotide sequences in the sample. The DNA for the CDR3 is TGCGCCAGCAGCTCGGACGGGAACTATGGCTACACCTTC. Translated: CASSSDGNYGYTF. V and J are TRBV5-1 and TRBJ1-2; no definite D call. Germline V gene sequence: CDR1 SGHRS, CDR2 YFSETQ. There are 13 residues in the CDR3. Between the trimmed V and J ends, which lost 3 bases and 2 bases, there was a span of 8 bases.

The CDR3: CASRQTGSGYEQYF. The DNA for the CDR3 is TGTGCCAGCAGACAGACAGGGTCCGGATACGAGCAGTACTTC. The rearrangement links TRBV6-6 to TRBJ2-7, with 7 nucleotides matching TRBD1. V shed 6 bases and J 4 bases; nucleotides not matched to a gene: 9. This CDR3 has 14 amino acids. Germline assignment: CDR1 MNHNY and CDR2 SVGAGI (reference sequence).

The chain recombines TRBV27 with TRBJ2-7, with a weak D call TRBD1 (6 bases). V lost 4 bases and J 1 base, leaving 11 bases between the germline ends. Germline V gene lookup returns CDR1 MNHEY and CDR2 SMNVEV (reference sequence). The CDR3 totals 14 residues. CDR3 DNA: TGTGCCAGCAGTTGGGGACATGGATCCTACGAGCAGTACTTC. The encoded protein is CASSWGHGSYEQYF.

The chain couples TRBV7-9 to TRBJ2-7; 11 bases fit TRBD1. The germline V gene has CDR1 SEHNR and CDR2 FQNEAQ (reference sequence). J was trimmed by 5 bases and V by 4 bases; bases with no gene match: 1. The CDR3 sequence is 13 residues long. This chain's CDR3 is CASSWGQGDEQYF. The CDR3 DNA is TGTGCCAGCAGCTGGGGACAGGGGGACGAGCAGTACTTC.